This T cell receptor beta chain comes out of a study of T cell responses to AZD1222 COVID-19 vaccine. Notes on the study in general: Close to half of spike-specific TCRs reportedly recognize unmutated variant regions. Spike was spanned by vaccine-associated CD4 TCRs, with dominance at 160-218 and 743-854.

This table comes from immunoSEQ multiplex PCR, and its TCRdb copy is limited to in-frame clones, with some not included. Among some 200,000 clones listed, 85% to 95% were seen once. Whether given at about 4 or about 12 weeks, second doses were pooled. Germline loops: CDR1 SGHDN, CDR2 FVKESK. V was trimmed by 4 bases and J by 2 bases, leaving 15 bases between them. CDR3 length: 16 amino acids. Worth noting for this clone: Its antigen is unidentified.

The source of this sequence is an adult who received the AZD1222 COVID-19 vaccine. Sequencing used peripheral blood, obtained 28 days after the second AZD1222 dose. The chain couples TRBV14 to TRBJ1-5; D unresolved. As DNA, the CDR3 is TGTGCCAGCAGCCGGGCGGGAGGGAGAGGCAATCAGCCCCAGCATTTT. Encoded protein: CASSRAGGRGNQPQHF.